Each of the 10 T cell receptor beta chains below was sequenced from the same sample in a study of identical twins. TCRdb called the 5' RACE reads again in MiXCR, with one record for every CDR3 protein. The sample yields hundreds of thousands of distinct CDR3 sequences, 9% to 15% seen once. This same sample was also part of a study on yellow fever vaccine responses in identical twins.

Source material: CD8+ T cells sorted from blood. The receptor set was obtained from a young woman in good health.

The chain uses TRBV5-6 and TRBJ1-5; the D is unclear. This CDR3 has 13 amino acids. Germline loops: CDR1 SGHDT, CDR2 YYEEEE. Between the trimmed V and J ends, which lost 0 bases and 9 bases, there was a span of 10 bases. The CDR3 bases are TGTGCCAGCAGCTTGGGGGGTTGGCCGCCCCAGCATTTT. Protein sequence: CASSLGGWPPQHF.

This clonotype showed up just a few times. V and J are TRBV4-1 and TRBJ2-5; TRBD1 matches 7 bases. Trimming removed 4 bases from V and 4 bases from J; junction bases left unmatched: 9. CDR1 and CDR2 (germline): MGHRA, YSYEKL. The length of the CDR3 is 15 residues. CDR3 region: CASSLTTGLSETQYF. CDR3 DNA sequence: TGCGCCAGCAGCCTAACGACAGGGTTATCAGAGACCCAGTACTTC.

The CDR3 protein is CASSWLAGYEQYF. DNA for the CDR3: TGTGCCAGCAGCTGGCTCGCGGGGTACGAGCAGTACTTC. This chain links TRBV5-6 with TRBJ2-7, with D tentatively TRBD2 (6 bases). This CDR3 contains 13 residues. Per the germline V gene, CDR1 is SGHDT and CDR2 is YYEEEE. Trimming removed 3 bases from V and 4 bases from J, with 11 bases in between.

This clonotype was seen repeatedly, ten times or more. CDR3 in amino acids: CASSEEAYNEQFF. In DNA, the CDR3 is TGTGCCAGCAGTGAAGAGGCGTACAATGAGCAGTTCTTC. V and J are TRBV2 and TRBJ2-1; D remains ambiguous. CDR3 length: 13 amino acids. Germline assignment: CDR1 SNHLY and CDR2 FYNNEI. V was clipped by 1 base and J by 4 bases, with 5 bases between them.

V gene TRBV27 combines with J gene TRBJ2-1; 14 bases are a match to TRBD2. V gave up 6 bases and J gave up 5 bases; unmatched junction bases: 6. The germline V gene encodes CDR1 MNHEY and CDR2 SMNVEV (reference sequence). The CDR3 loop spans 16 amino acids. In DNA form, the CDR3 reads TGTGCCAGCAGCCCCGGACTAGCGGGAGGAAACAATGAGCAGTTCTTC. Translation: CASSPGLAGGNNEQFF.

This clonotype was detected ten times or more. This chain uses TRBV6-1 with TRBJ2-3, with D possibly called TRBD1 or TRBD2 (6 bases each). The germline gives CDR1 MNHNS, CDR2 SASEGT. V was cut by 6 bases and J by 10 bases, with 23 bases left in between. The CDR3 length is 15 residues. The DNA of the CDR3 is TGTGCCAGCAGCCCCCCCGGACGGGACACGGGGGCGCAGTATTTT. Its protein is CASSPPGRDTGAQYF.

This clonotype occurred many times. The V call is TRBV12-3 or TRBV12-4, the J call TRBJ2-1; the match to TRBD2 covers 12 bases. The CDR3 is 17 amino acids. V shed 0 bases, J shed 9 bases, and the junction held 9 bases outside the gene matches. Here the CDR3 DNA reads TGTGCCAGCAGTTTAGCGGCCCCTAGCGGGAGGGGTGGTGAGCAGTTCTTC. Its translation is CASSLAAPSGRGGEQFF.

Only a few counts were recorded for this clonotype. The genes are TRBV2 and TRBJ1-1; D may be TRBD1 (5 bases). The CDR3 runs to 11 residues. The germline CDR1 and CDR2 sequences are SNHLY and FYNNEI. V was cut by 9 bases and J by 1 base, with 6 bases left in between. In DNA form, the CDR3 reads TGTGCCAGACAGGAGAACACTGAAGCTTTCTTT. Its translation: CARQENTEAFF. Variable domain in full (rest from reference TRBV2 and TRBJ1-1): EPEVTQTPSHQVTQMGQEVILRCVPISNHLYFYWYRQILGQKVEFLVSFYNNEISEKSEIFDDQFSVERPDGSNFTLKIRSTKLEDSAMYFCARQENTEAFFGQGTRLTVV.

This rearrangement joins TRBV2 to TRBJ2-5, with D perhaps TRBD1 (5 bases). V was trimmed by 2 bases and J by 2 bases, leaving 9 bases between them. CDR1 and CDR2 (germline): SNHLY, FYNNEI. This CDR3 has 14 residues. CDR3 sequence reads: CASSEIQVQETQYF. The CDR3 region has the DNA TGTGCCAGCAGTGAAATACAGGTTCAAGAGACCCAGTACTTC.

This chain connects TRBV20-1 to TRBJ2-2, with 7 bases that match TRBD1. Germline V gene lookup returns CDR1 DFQATT and CDR2 SNEGSKA (reference sequence). This CDR3 has 17 amino acids. V lost 2 bases and J lost 5; bases outside the gene matches: 14. In nucleotides, the CDR3 is TGCAGTGCTAGATTTTATGACAGGGAAGTGCGAACCGGGGAGCTGTTTTTT. It translates to CSARFYDREVRTGELFF.